The 11 T cell receptor beta chains in this list originate from one sample, sequenced in a study of blood T cell repertoires in COVID-19. Clones were read by immunoSEQ multiplex PCR, and TCRdb kept only the in-frame ones, dropping some. The table lists fewer than 95,000 clones, roughly 85% of them singletons. Sequencing was carried out using peripheral blood. All receptors come from a man aged 50-59 years with active or convalescent COVID-19.

The chain employs TRBV25-1 and TRBJ2-2; TRBD2 agrees at 9 bases. V lost 7 bases and J lost 0; bases outside the gene matches: 9. This CDR3 is built from 17 residues. Germline CDR1 is MGHDK and CDR2 is SYGVNS. CDR3 sequence reads: CASTPASGIANTGELFF. The CDR3 DNA reads TGTGCCAGCACCCCGGCTAGCGGGATCGCGAACACCGGGGAGCTGTTTTTT. The whole variable domain, remainder taken from reference TRBV25-1 and TRBJ2-2, is EADIYQTPRYLVIGTGKKITLECSQTMGHDKMYWYQQDPGMELHLIHYSYGVNSTEKGDLSSESTVSRIRTEHFPLTLESARPSHTSQYLCASTPASGIANTGELFFGEGSRLTVL.

This chain uses TRBV5-4 with TRBJ1-2; D call uncertain. Germline CDR1 is SGHNT and CDR2 is YYREEE (reference sequence). Trimming stripped 5 bases from V and 5 bases from J, with 19 bases between. The CDR3 spans 15 residues. The CDR3 DNA reads TGTGCCAGCAGTTTACAAACTGCGGGTCTTTATGGCTACACCTTC. The encoded protein is CASSLQTAGLYGYTF.

The chain recombines TRBV5-6 with TRBJ1-2; D gene uncertain. This CDR3 is 13 amino acids long. Germline V gene data show CDR1 as SGHDT and CDR2 as YYEEEE. V lost 0 bases and J 4 bases, leaving 7 bases between the germline ends. CDR3 amino acids: CASSLEGSYGYTF. The CDR3 DNA reads as TGTGCCAGCAGCTTGGAAGGGAGCTATGGCTACACCTTC.

V and J are TRBV19 and TRBJ1-2, with D hard to call. The V end lost 3 bases, the J end lost 2 bases, and 13 bases lay between the germline ends. In germline, CDR1 is LNHDA, CDR2 SQIVND (reference sequence). There are 15 residues in the CDR3. CDR3 residues: CASSMARDRNYGYTF. The DNA for the CDR3 is TGTGCCAGTAGTATGGCGAGGGATCGGAACTATGGCTACACCTTC.

DNA of the CDR3: TGTGCCTGGAGTCCAGGGGGGGAGACCCAGTACTTC. Protein sequence: CAWSPGGETQYF. The chain is built from TRBV30 and TRBJ2-5; possible D gene TRBD1, 7 bases. This CDR3 contains 12 residues. The V gene lost 2 bases and the J gene lost 5 bases, with 9 bases spanning the gap. Germline lookup yields CDR1 GTSNPN and CDR2 SVGIG (reference sequence).

This chain uses TRBV28 with TRBJ1-2; D possibly corresponds to TRBD1 (6 bases). V lost 1 base and J 4 bases, leaving 13 bases between the germline ends. CDR1 is MDHEN, CDR2 SYDVKM, per germline. The CDR3 runs to 15 residues. CDR3 amino acids: CASSLSGGLGYGYTF. The CDR3, as DNA: TGTGCCAGCAGTTTATCCGGGGGGCTCGGCTATGGCTACACCTTC.

The V call is TRBV7-6, the J call TRBJ2-7, with D maybe TRBD1 (6 bases). CDR3 length equals 12 residues. CDR1 SGHVS and CDR2 FNYEAQ come from the germline V gene. Between the trimmed V and J ends, which lost 2 bases and 6 bases, there was a span of 8 bases. CDR3 bases: TGTGCCAGCAGCTTAACAGGGACCGAGCAGTACTTC. Amino acids: CASSLTGTEQYF.

This clone is a singleton in its sample. The chain carries TRBV10-3 and TRBJ1-1; 8 bases line up with TRBD1. The CDR3 is 20 residues long. Germline trimming cut 2 bases from V and 2 bases from J; bases unmatched to any gene: 19. The germline V gene has CDR1 ENHRY and CDR2 SYGVKD. The CDR3 reads CAISEKSGTGGYHVNTEAFF. CDR3 nucleotide sequence: TGTGCCATCAGTGAGAAGTCTGGGACAGGAGGGTACCATGTAAACACTGAAGCTTTCTTT.

This sequence joins TRBV4-2 and TRBJ1-2, with 9 bases aligning to TRBD1. The junction had 4 bases not matched to a gene; V was cut back by 3 bases and J by 14 bases. Germline V gives CDR1 LGHNA, CDR2 YNFKEQ. CDR3 size: 11 residues. The CDR3 DNA sequence: TGTGCCAGCAGCCAGGGGGACAGGGTGACCTTC. Protein product: CASSQGDRVTF.

This clone has a handful of counts. The rearrangement links TRBV5-1 to TRBJ2-1, with 9 bases aligning to TRBD2. The CDR3 has 15 amino acids. V gave up 0 bases and J gave up 5 bases; unmatched junction bases: 3. The germline V gene has CDR1 SGHRS and CDR2 YFSETQ. CDR3 region: CASSLDSGSHNEQFF. The DNA for the CDR3 is TGCGCCAGCAGCTTGGATAGCGGGAGCCACAATGAGCAGTTCTTC. Full variable domain (outside the CDR3, taken from reference TRBV5-1 and TRBJ2-1): KAGVTQTPRYLIKTRGQQVTLSCSPISGHRSVSWYQQTPGQGLQFLFEYFSETQRNKGNFPGRFSGRQFSNSRSEMNVSTLELGDSALYLCASSLDSGSHNEQFFGPGTRLTVL.

The V and J genes are TRBV5-8 and TRBJ1-4, with D tentatively TRBD1 (6 bases). Trimming shortened V by 1 base and J by 3 bases, and 13 bases separated the two germline ends. CDR3 length: 16 residues. Per the germline V gene, CDR1 is SGHTS and CDR2 is YDEGEE. CDR3 protein: CASSLYRVRPNEKLFF. CDR3 in DNA: TGTGCCAGCAGCTTGTACAGGGTACGGCCTAATGAAAAACTGTTTTTT.